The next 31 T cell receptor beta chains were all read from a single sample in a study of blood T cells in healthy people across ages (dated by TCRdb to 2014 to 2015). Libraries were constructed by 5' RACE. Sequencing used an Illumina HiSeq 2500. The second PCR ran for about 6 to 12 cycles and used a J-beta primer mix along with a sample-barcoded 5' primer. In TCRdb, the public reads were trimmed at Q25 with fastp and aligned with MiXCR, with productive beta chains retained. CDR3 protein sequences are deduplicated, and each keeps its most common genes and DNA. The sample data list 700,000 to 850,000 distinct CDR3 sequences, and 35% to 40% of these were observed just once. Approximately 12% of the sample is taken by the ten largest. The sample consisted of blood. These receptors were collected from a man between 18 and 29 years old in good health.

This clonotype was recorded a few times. The CDR3 DNA follows: TGTGCCATCAGTGAAATGGGCCTAGCGGGGACCTACAATGAGCAGTTCTTC. It translates to CAISEMGLAGTYNEQFF. The chain uses TRBV10-3 and TRBJ2-1; TRBD2 agrees at 9 bases. Germline lookup yields CDR1 ENHRY and CDR2 SYGVKD. The CDR3 is 17 residues long. Germline trimming cut 3 bases from V and 2 bases from J; bases unmatched to any gene: 8.

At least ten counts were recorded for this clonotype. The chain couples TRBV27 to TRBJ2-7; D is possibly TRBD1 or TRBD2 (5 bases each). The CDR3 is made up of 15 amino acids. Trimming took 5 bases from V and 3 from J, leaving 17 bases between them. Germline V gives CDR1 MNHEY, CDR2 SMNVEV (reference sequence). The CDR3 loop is CASSPLPGRIYEQYF. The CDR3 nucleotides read TGTGCCAGCAGTCCACTCCCGGGACGGATCTACGAGCAGTACTTC.

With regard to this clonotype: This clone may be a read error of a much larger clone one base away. As DNA, the CDR3 is TGTGCCAGCAGTGACCTCAGGAATCTGAACACTGAAGCTTTCTTT. It translates to CASSDLRNLNTEAFF. The chain couples TRBV12-3 or TRBV12-4 to TRBJ1-1; no reliable D call. V lost 5 bases and J 0 bases, leaving 13 bases between the germline ends. The CDR3 has 15 amino acids.

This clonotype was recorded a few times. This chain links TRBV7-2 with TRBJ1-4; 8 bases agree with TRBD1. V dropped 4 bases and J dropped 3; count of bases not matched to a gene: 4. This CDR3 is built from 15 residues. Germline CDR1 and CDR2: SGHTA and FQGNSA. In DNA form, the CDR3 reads TGTGCCAGCAGCTCCCGGACAGGGTCTAATGAAAAACTGTTTTTT. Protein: CASSSRTGSNEKLFF.

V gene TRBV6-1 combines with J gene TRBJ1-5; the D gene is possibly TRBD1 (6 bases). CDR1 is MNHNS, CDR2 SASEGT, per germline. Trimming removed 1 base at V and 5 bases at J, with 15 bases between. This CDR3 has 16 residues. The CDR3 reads CASSEGRGAAYQPQHF. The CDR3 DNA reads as TGTGCCAGCAGTGAAGGGCGGGGGGCGGCTTATCAGCCCCAGCATTTT.

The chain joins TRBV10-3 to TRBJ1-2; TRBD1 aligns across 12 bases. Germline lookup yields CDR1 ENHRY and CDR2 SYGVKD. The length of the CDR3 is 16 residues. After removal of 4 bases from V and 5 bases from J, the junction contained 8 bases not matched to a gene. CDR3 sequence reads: CAISASGQGARYGYTF. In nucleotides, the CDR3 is TGTGCCATCAGTGCTTCGGGACAGGGGGCTCGTTATGGCTACACCTTC.

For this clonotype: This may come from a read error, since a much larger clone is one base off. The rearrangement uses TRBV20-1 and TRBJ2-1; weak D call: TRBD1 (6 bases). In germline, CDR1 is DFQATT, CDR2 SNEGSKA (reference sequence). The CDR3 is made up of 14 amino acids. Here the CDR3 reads CSTSGGQVGNEQFF. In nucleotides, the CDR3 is TGCAGTACTAGTGGGGGCCAAGTGGGTAATGAGCAGTTCTTC.

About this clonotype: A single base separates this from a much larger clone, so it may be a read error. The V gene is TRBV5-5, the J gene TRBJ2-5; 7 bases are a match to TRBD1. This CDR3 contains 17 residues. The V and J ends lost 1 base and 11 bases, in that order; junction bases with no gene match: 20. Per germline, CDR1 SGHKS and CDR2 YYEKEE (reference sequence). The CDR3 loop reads CASSLRGRGYRLNEQYF. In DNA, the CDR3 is TGTGCCAGCAGCTTGAGGGGCAGGGGGTATCGGTTAAATGAGCAGTACTTC.

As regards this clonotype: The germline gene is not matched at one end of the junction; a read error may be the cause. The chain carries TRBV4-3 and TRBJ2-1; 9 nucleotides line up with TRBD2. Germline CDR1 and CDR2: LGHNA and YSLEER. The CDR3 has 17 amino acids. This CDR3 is CASSQGVSGGYYNERYF. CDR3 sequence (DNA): TGCGCCAGCAGCCAAGGGGTTAGCGGGGGCTACTACAATGAGCGGTACTTC.

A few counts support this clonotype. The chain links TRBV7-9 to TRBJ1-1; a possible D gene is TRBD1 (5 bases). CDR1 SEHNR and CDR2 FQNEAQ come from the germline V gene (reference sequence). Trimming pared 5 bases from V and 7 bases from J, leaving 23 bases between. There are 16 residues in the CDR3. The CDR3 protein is CASSPHPRGEGNEAFF. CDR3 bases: TGTGCCAGCAGCCCCCATCCCCGAGGTGAGGGGAATGAAGCTTTCTTT.

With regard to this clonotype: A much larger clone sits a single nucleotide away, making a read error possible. The CDR3 loop is CSARDAASPGIDTQYF. The CDR3 DNA is TGCAGTGCTAGAGATGCGGCTAGCCCTGGTATAGATACGCAGTATTTT. This rearrangement joins TRBV20-1 to TRBJ2-3, with D perhaps matching TRBD2 (5 bases). The V gene lost 0 bases and the J gene lost 5 bases, with 18 bases spanning the gap. This CDR3 contains 16 residues. Per germline, CDR1 DFQATT and CDR2 SNEGSKA (reference sequence).

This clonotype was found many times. Here the CDR3 DNA reads TGTGCCAGCAGTTTTGGCAGGGGGAGGGCTGAAGCTTTCTTT. Its translation: CASSFGRGRAEAFF. The chain employs TRBV27 and TRBJ1-1; TRBD1 aligns across 7 bases. V lost 3 bases, J lost 6 bases, and 7 bases stayed unmatched. This CDR3 has 14 amino acids. Germline loops: CDR1 MNHEY, CDR2 SMNVEV (reference sequence).

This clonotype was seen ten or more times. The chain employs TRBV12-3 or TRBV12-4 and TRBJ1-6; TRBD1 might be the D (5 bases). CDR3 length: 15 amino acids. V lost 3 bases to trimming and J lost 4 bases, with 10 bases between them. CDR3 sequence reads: CASSFDRGYNSPLHF. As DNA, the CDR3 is TGTGCCAGCAGTTTCGACAGAGGTTATAATTCACCCCTCCACTTT.

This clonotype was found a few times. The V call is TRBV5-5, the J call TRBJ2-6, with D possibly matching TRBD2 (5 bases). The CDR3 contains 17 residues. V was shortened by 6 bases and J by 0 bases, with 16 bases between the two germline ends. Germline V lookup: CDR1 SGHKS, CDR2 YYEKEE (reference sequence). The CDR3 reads CASTSGKLASGANVLTF. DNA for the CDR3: TGTGCCAGCACCTCGGGCAAGCTAGCCTCTGGGGCCAACGTCCTGACTTTC.

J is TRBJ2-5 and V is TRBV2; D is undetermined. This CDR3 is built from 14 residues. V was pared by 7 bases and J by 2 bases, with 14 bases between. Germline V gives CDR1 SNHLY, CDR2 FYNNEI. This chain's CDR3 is CASIQTDPQETQYF. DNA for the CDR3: TGTGCCAGCATTCAAACAGATCCTCAAGAGACCCAGTACTTC.

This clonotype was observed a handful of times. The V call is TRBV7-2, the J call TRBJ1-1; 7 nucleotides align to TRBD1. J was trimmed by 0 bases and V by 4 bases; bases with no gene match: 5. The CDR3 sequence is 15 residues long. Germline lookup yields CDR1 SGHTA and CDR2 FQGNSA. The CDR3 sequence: CASSWGDSLNTEAFF. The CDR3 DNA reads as TGTGCCAGCAGCTGGGGGGACAGCCTGAACACTGAAGCTTTCTTT.

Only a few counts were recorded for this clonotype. The CDR3 protein is CSAEDEETQYF. The CDR3 DNA reads TGCAGTGCCGAGGATGAAGAGACCCAGTACTTC. The genes are TRBV20-1 and TRBJ2-5, with D hard to call. Germline CDR1 DFQATT, CDR2 SNEGSKA (reference sequence). The V and J ends lost 6 bases and 3 bases respectively, with 8 bases between them. This CDR3 comprises 11 residues.

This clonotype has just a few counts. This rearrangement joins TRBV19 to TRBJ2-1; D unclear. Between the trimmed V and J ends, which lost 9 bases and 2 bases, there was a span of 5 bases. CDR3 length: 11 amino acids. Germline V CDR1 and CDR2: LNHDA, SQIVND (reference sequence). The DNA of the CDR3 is TGTGCCAGCCCTCCCTACAATGAGCAGTTCTTC. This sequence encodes CASPPYNEQFF.

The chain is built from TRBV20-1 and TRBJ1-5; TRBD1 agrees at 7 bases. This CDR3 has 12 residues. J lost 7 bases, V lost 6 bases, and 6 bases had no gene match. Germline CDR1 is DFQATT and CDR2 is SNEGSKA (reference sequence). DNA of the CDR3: TGCAGTGCCGCTACAGGGGACCAGCCCCAGCATTTT. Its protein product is CSAATGDQPQHF.

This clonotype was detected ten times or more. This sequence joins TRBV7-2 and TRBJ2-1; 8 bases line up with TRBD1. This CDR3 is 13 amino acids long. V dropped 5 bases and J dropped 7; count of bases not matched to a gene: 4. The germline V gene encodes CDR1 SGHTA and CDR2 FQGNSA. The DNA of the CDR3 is TGTGCCAGCAGCGCTTGGACAGGGAATGAGCAGTTCTTC. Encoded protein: CASSAWTGNEQFF.

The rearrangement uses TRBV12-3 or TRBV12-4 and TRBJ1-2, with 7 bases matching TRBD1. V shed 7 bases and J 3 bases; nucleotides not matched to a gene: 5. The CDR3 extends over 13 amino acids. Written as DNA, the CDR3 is TGTGCCAGCAACTACAGGGGTTACTATGGCTACACCTTC. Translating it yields CASNYRGYYGYTF.

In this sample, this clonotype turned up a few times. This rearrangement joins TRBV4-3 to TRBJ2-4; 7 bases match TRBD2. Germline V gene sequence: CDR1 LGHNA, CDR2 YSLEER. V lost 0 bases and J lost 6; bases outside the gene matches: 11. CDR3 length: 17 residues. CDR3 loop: CASSQDPWGGEGNIQYF. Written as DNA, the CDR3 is TGCGCCAGCAGCCAAGACCCTTGGGGGGGTGAGGGAAACATTCAGTACTTC.

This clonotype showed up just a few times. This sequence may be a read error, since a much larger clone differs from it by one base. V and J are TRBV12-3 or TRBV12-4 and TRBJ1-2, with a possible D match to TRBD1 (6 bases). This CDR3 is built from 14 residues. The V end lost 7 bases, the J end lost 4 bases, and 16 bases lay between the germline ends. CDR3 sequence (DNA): TGTGCCAGCACCGCGGTGGGGGGCGCCTATGGCTACACCTTC. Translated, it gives CASTAVGGAYGYTF.

CDR3 DNA sequence: TGCGCCAGCAGCCAAGTGGCTAGCGGGGATTCACAAGAGACCCAGTTCTTC. Translating gives CASSQVASGDSQETQFF. The rearrangement joins TRBV4-1 to TRBJ2-5; the match to TRBD2 covers 9 bases. The DNA matches TRBJ2-1 better at its end, which makes the J call doubtful. CDR1 MGHRA and CDR2 YSYEKL come from the germline V gene. The CDR3 has 17 amino acids.

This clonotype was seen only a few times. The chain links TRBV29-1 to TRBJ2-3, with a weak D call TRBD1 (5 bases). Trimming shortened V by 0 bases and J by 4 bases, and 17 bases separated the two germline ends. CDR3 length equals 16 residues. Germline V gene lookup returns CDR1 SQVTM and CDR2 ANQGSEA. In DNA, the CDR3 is TGCAGCGTTGAAGATGCGAGACAGTGGTCGGCAGATACGCAGTATTTT. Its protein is CSVEDARQWSADTQYF.

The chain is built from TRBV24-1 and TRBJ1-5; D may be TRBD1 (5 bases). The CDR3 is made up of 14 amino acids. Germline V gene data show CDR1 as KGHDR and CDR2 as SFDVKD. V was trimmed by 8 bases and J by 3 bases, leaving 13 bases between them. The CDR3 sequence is CATILRGDNQPQHF. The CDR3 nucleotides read TGTGCCACCATTCTCCGGGGCGACAATCAGCCCCAGCATTTT.

The CDR3 spells CASSEGGQGREEAFF. CDR3 DNA sequence: TGTGCCAGCAGTGAAGGGGGACAGGGTCGAGAGGAAGCTTTCTTT. The chain recombines TRBV2 with TRBJ1-1, with 9 bases identical to TRBD1. J lost 8 bases, V lost 1 base, and 8 bases had no gene match. In germline, CDR1 is SNHLY, CDR2 FYNNEI. The CDR3 length is 15 residues.

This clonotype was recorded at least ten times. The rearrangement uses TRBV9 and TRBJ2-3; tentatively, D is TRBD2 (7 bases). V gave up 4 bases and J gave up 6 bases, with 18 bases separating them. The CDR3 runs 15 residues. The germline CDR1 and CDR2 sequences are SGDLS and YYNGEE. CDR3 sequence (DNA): TGTGCCAGCAGCTCACAGGGACGGGGGGAGGATACGCAGTATTTT. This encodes CASSSQGRGEDTQYF.

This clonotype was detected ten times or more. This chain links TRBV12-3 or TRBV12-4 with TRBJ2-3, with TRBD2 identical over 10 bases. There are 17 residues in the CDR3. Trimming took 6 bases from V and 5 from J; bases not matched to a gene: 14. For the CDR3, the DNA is TGTGCCAGCAGCCCGGAGGCTAGCGGGGGACAAGGAGATACGCAGTATTTT. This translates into CASSPEASGGQGDTQYF.

Here the CDR3 reads CSVDWQETQYF. The CDR3 DNA is TGCAGCGTTGACTGGCAAGAGACCCAGTACTTC. V and J are TRBV29-1 and TRBJ2-5; unclear D gene. Trimming took 3 bases from V and 2 from J, leaving 4 bases between them. The CDR3 loop spans 11 amino acids. Germline V gives CDR1 SQVTM, CDR2 ANQGSEA.

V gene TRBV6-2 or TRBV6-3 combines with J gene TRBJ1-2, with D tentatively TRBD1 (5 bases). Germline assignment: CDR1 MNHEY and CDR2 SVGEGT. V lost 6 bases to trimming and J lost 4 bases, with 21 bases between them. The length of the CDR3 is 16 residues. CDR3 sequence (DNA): TGTGCCAGCAGACCTGTATCGGGGCGCGGGGTCTATGGCTACACCTTC. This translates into CASRPVSGRGVYGYTF.